The next 27 T cell receptor beta chains were all read from a single sample in a study of T cells after posttransplantation cyclophosphamide. Measured with immunoSEQ multiplex PCR; TCRdb has only the in-frame clones, and not every one. Observed in the sample are some 38,000 clones, none of them singletons. The specimen sequenced was PBMCs. The receptors derive from a man aged 50 to 60 in good health, CMV-negative, and a related stem cell transplant donor.

This clone has ten or more counts. The chain has TRBV5-6 and TRBJ1-2; no reliable D call. CDR3 size: 12 residues. Deletions cut 3 bases from V and 4 bases from J, with 7 bases between. Germline values: CDR1 SGHDT, CDR2 YYEEEE. The CDR3 nucleotides read TGTGCCAGCAGCTCTTACAGCTATGGCTACACCTTC. Protein product: CASSSYSYGYTF.

This clone was detected ten times or more. This chain connects TRBV5-1 to TRBJ2-1; 7 nucleotides agree with TRBD2. The CDR3 has 14 residues. Germline CDR1 is SGHRS and CDR2 is YFSETQ. The J segment lost 10 bases and the V segment lost 0 bases, leaving 7 bases of the junction unmatched. The CDR3 sequence is CASSLGGGGSEQFF. In DNA, the CDR3 is TGCGCCAGCAGCTTGGGGGGCGGGGGAAGCGAGCAGTTCTTC. Supplemented by reference TRBV5-1 and TRBJ2-1, the full variable domain reads KAGVTQTPRYLIKTRGQQVTLSCSPISGHRSVSWYQQTPGQGLQFLFEYFSETQRNKGNFPGRFSGRQFSNSRSEMNVSTLELGDSALYLCASSLGGGGSEQFFGPGTRLTVL.

This clone showed up just a few times. A single base separates this from a much larger clone, so it may be a read error. CDR3: CASSASTGRNERFF. DNA for the CDR3: TGCGCCAGCAGCGCTTCGACAGGGCGCAATGAGCGGTTCTTC. This chain joins TRBV4-1 and TRBJ2-1, with 7 nucleotides matching TRBD1. Germline CDR1 is MGHRA and CDR2 is YSYEKL. The CDR3 is made up of 14 amino acids.

This clone was seen ten or more times. The gene calls are TRBV7-3 and TRBJ1-1; D may be TRBD1 (6 bases). V dropped 4 bases and J dropped 4 bases, with 13 bases sitting between them. The CDR3 loop spans 14 amino acids. CDR1 is SGHTA and CDR2 is FQGTGA in the germline V gene. The CDR3 DNA reads TGTGCCAGCAGCTACCGGACGGACAGCACTGAAGCTTTCTTT. As protein: CASSYRTDSTEAFF.

This clone was seen repeatedly, ten times or more. The V call is TRBV18, the J call TRBJ2-7; perhaps TRBD1 as D (6 bases). The V gene's germline CDR1 is KGHSH and CDR2 LQKENI. This CDR3 is built from 13 residues. V lost 4 bases, J lost 11 bases, and 18 bases lay in between. CDR3 loop: CASSRDPQGQEYF. CDR3 coding DNA: TGTGCCAGCTCACGAGACCCGCAGGGGCAAGAGTACTTC.

In this sample, this clone turned up many times. The rearrangement joins TRBV7-2 to TRBJ1-5; D is undetermined. This CDR3 has 13 amino acids. The germline V and J ends were trimmed by 5 bases and 2 bases, with 7 bases remaining between them. Germline V gene data show CDR1 as SGHTA and CDR2 as FQGNSA. The DNA of the CDR3 is TGTGCCAGCAGCATCCGGGGCAATCAGCCCCAGCATTTT. It codes for CASSIRGNQPQHF.

The table lists this clone with many counts. The chain is built from TRBV7-8 and TRBJ2-7; 10 bases agree with TRBD2. V trimming: 8 bases; J trimming: 0 bases; junction bases outside the gene matches: 16. The CDR3 spans 18 residues. Germline V lookup: CDR1 SGHVS, CDR2 FQNEAQ. The CDR3, as DNA: TGTGCCAGCGGCCTATTTAGTTGGGAGCGGGAGGGCTCCTACGAGCAGTACTTC. This encodes CASGLFSWEREGSYEQYF.

This clone was seen a handful of times. The chain recombines TRBV6-5 with TRBJ2-3, with D possibly matching TRBD2 (5 bases). Trimming removed 7 bases from V and 2 bases from J, with 10 bases in between. Germline loops: CDR1 MNHEY, CDR2 SVGAGI. The CDR3 has 13 amino acids. CDR3 residues: CASKDYPTDTQYF. The CDR3 DNA reads as TGTGCCAGCAAAGACTATCCCACAGATACGCAGTATTTT.

This clone has only a few counts. The genes are TRBV29-1 and TRBJ2-1, with no clear D. CDR3 size: 11 residues. The V gene lost 4 bases and the J gene lost 5 bases, with 6 bases spanning the gap. Germline CDR1 is SQVTM and CDR2 is ANQGSEA. In nucleotides, the CDR3 is TGCAGCGTTGGTCTTCACAATGAGCAGTTCTTC. The encoded protein is CSVGLHNEQFF.

The table lists this clone with many counts. This chain uses TRBV27 with TRBJ2-7; 9 bases align to TRBD1. The length of the CDR3 is 15 residues. Losses at the gene ends were 1 base for V and 2 bases for J; bases not matched to a gene: 3. Germline assignment: CDR1 MNHEY and CDR2 SMNVEV (reference sequence). The CDR3 sequence is CASSLYGTGTYEQYF. CDR3 nucleotides: TGTGCCAGCAGTTTATATGGGACAGGGACCTACGAGCAGTACTTC.

This clone was seen ten or more times. The rearrangement links TRBV9 to TRBJ1-6, with D unresolved. CDR1 is SGDLS, CDR2 YYNGEE, per germline. V was clipped by 4 bases and J by 4 bases, with 6 bases between them. The CDR3 extends over 13 amino acids. This chain's CDR3 is CASSSSYNSPLHF. Written as DNA, the CDR3 is TGTGCCAGCAGCTCCTCTTATAATTCACCCCTCCACTTT. The full variable domain, in which reference TRBV9 and TRBJ1-6 provide the parts outside the CDR3, is DSGVTQTPKHLITATGQRVTLRCSPRSGDLSVYWYQQSLDQGLQFLIQYYNGEERAKGNILERFSAQQFPDLHSELNLSSLELGDSALYFCASSSSYNSPLHFGNGTRLTVT.

This clone was found a few times. The genes are TRBV9 and TRBJ2-3, with 10 positions matching TRBD2. The germline V gene has CDR1 SGDLS and CDR2 YYNGEE. V shed 3 bases, J shed 2 bases, and the junction held 6 bases outside the gene matches. CDR3 length: 16 amino acids. This CDR3 is CASSARLAGNTDTQYF. In DNA, the CDR3 is TGTGCCAGCAGCGCCCGACTAGCGGGTAACACAGATACGCAGTATTTT.

This clone occurred many times. The chain combines TRBV6-5 with TRBJ2-5; D is possibly TRBD1 (6 bases). Germline lookup yields CDR1 MNHEY and CDR2 SVGAGI. The CDR3 is made up of 15 amino acids. V was pared by 0 bases and J by 5 bases, with 13 bases between. Here the CDR3 DNA reads TGTGCCAGCAGTTACTCGCCAGGGGCGGGCGAGACCCAGTACTTC. Translated, it gives CASSYSPGAGETQYF.

This clone was picked up many times. The chain couples TRBV7-9 to TRBJ1-1; D gene unclear. CDR1 is SEHNR, CDR2 FQNEAQ, per germline (reference sequence). V was pared by 7 bases and J by 1 base, with 10 bases between. CDR3 length: 13 residues. The CDR3 region has the DNA TGTGCCAGCAATCTCCGAGGGAACACTGAAGCTTTCTTT. Its translation: CASNLRGNTEAFF.

This clone was counted at least ten times. The CDR3 nucleotides read TGCGCCAGCAGCCAGGGGACAGGGGTAGGTCAGCCCCAGCATTTT. Protein product: CASSQGTGVGQPQHF. The chain carries TRBV5-1 and TRBJ1-5, with 10 bases matching TRBD1. The germline gives CDR1 SGHRS, CDR2 YFSETQ. The trim removed 4 bases at V and 6 bases at J, leaving 7 bases unmatched. There are 15 residues in the CDR3.

This clone showed up just a few times. This rearrangement joins TRBV5-5 to TRBJ2-1; tentative D call: TRBD2 (7 bases). V was shortened by 2 bases and J by 7 bases, with 16 bases between the two germline ends. The CDR3 has 15 residues. Looked up from germline, CDR1 is SGHKS and CDR2 is YYEKEE (reference sequence). This chain's CDR3 is CASSFWGGTGNEQFF. The CDR3 region has the DNA TGTGCCAGCAGCTTTTGGGGGGGTACAGGGAATGAGCAGTTCTTC.

This clone was seen at least ten times. This CDR3 is CASASGTVGEQYF. Here the CDR3 DNA reads TGTGCCAGCGCCTCGGGAACGGTCGGCGAGCAGTACTTC. The chain has TRBV27 and TRBJ2-7, with TRBD2 as a possible D gene (5 bases). V was cut by 8 bases and J by 6 bases, with 17 bases left in between. The germline V gene encodes CDR1 MNHEY and CDR2 SMNVEV (reference sequence). This CDR3 has 13 residues.

This clone was seen many times. The V and J genes are TRBV7-3 and TRBJ2-2; D is perhaps TRBD1 (6 bases). This CDR3 is built from 16 residues. Germline loops: CDR1 SGHTA, CDR2 FQGTGA. With 5 bases removed from V and 2 bases from J, the gap between germline ends came to 15 bases. The DNA for the CDR3 is TGTGCCAGCAGCCAAATAAGGACAGTAAACACCGGGGAGCTGTTTTTT. It translates to CASSQIRTVNTGELFF.

This clone came up many times. The V and J genes are TRBV6-4 and TRBJ1-5, with D perhaps TRBD1 (6 bases). The CDR3 has 14 residues. V lost 8 bases and J lost 6, with 17 bases in between. CDR1 and CDR2 from the germline V gene are MRHNA and SNTAGT. The CDR3 sequence: CASWGTLRGQPQHF. The CDR3 region has the DNA TGTGCCAGCTGGGGTACACTCAGGGGTCAGCCCCAGCATTTT.

This clone was recorded at least ten times. The chain uses TRBV10-3 and TRBJ1-2; TRBD1 might be the D (5 bases). V gave up 0 bases and J gave up 8 bases, with 13 bases separating them. Per germline, CDR1 ENHRY and CDR2 SYGVKD. The CDR3 runs to 14 residues. The CDR3 DNA is TGTGCCATCAGTGAGTCAAAGGGGCGCAAGGGCTACACCTTC. This encodes CAISESKGRKGYTF.

This clone was seen at least ten times. The chain employs TRBV5-1 and TRBJ2-3; D not certain. Germline V gene sequence: CDR1 SGHRS, CDR2 YFSETQ. V dropped 4 bases and J dropped 2 bases, with 2 bases sitting between them. The CDR3 length is 11 residues. The CDR3 is CASSLTDTQYF. The CDR3 nucleotides are TGCGCCAGCAGCCTCACAGATACGCAGTATTTT.

This clone was observed at least ten times. J is TRBJ2-7 and V is TRBV29-1; the D gene is possibly TRBD2 (5 bases). CDR3 length: 12 residues. CDR1 SQVTM and CDR2 ANQGSEA come from the germline V gene. Trimming took 4 bases from V and 3 from J, leaving 10 bases between them. CDR3 in DNA: TGCAGCGTTGGAACGGGATTCTACGAGCAGTACTTC. Amino acid sequence: CSVGTGFYEQYF.

This clone was counted many times. At the DNA level, this CDR3 is encoded by other sequences in the same sample as well. The genes are TRBV18 and TRBJ1-5, with 7 positions matching TRBD1. CDR1 is KGHSH, CDR2 LQKENI, per germline. J was trimmed by 4 bases and V by 3 bases; bases with no gene match: 0. The CDR3 is made up of 13 amino acids. The CDR3 DNA reads TGTGCCAGCTCACCGACAGGGAATCAGCCCCAGCATTTT. Its translation is CASSPTGNQPQHF. Drawing the rest from reference TRBV18 and TRBJ1-5, the complete variable domain is NAGVMQNPRHLVRRRGQEARLRCSPMKGHSHVYWYRQLPEEGLKFMVYLQKENIIDESGMPKERFSAEFPKEGPSILRIQQVVRGDSAAYFCASSPTGNQPQHFGDGTRLSIL.

The sample holds many counts of this clone. This sequence joins TRBV7-2 and TRBJ2-5; TRBD1 agrees at 9 bases. This CDR3 contains 16 residues. V shed 5 bases and J 3 bases; nucleotides not matched to a gene: 10. CDR1 and CDR2 from the germline V gene are SGHTA and FQGNSA. The CDR3, as DNA: TGTGCCAGCAGCCCGCAATCCGGGACAGGGAAAGAGACCCAGTACTTC. Residues: CASSPQSGTGKETQYF.

This clone occurred a few times. The chain carries TRBV9 and TRBJ2-7; 7 bases line up with TRBD1. Germline CDR1 and CDR2: SGDLS and YYNGEE. This CDR3 is 15 amino acids long. After removal of 2 bases from V and 1 base from J, the junction contained 6 bases not matched to a gene. The CDR3 reads CASSVVPTGSYEQYF. CDR3 DNA: TGTGCCAGCAGCGTGGTACCGACAGGGTCCTACGAGCAGTACTTC.

This clone was counted at least ten times. The V call is TRBV6-1, the J call TRBJ2-5; possible D gene TRBD1, 5 bases. This CDR3 is 14 amino acids long. Per the germline V gene, CDR1 is MNHNS and CDR2 is SASEGT. The V gene lost 10 bases and the J gene lost 0 bases, with 15 bases spanning the gap. In DNA form, the CDR3 reads TGTGCCACTGGCGCAGGGAAGGACCAAGAGACCCAGTACTTC. This gives the protein CATGAGKDQETQYF.

This clone was detected only a few times. The chain combines TRBV9 with TRBJ2-5; 7 positions match TRBD2. V gave up 0 bases and J gave up 11 bases; unmatched junction bases: 13. CDR1 and CDR2 from the germline V gene are SGDLS and YYNGEE. The CDR3 runs 15 residues. The DNA of the CDR3 is TGTGCCAGCAGCGTAGCTACCGCGGGAGTCGGAGAGCAGTACTTC. This translates into CASSVATAGVGEQYF.